A selection of T cell receptor beta chains follows, all from one sample in a study of T-cell memory formation after mild COVID-19. TCRdb processed the 5' RACE reads anew with MiXCR; each CDR3 protein has one entry. The sample lists around 200,000 distinct CDR3 sequences, more than 9% occurring once. Sequenced material: PBMCs or a T cell subset sorted from them (not recorded which). Every receptor here comes from a man aged 18 to 35 who had mild COVID-19 (a few samples of this study predate the infection). Cell type and time point are not known. Both conserved end residues are part of each CDR3.

v_call cdr3_aa
TRBV5-6 CASSSLAARVDTQYF
TRBV7-2 CASMGESGSYNEQFF
TRBV5-1 CASSRDSGDTQYF
TRBV28 CASSLAGLTTGELFF
TRBV7-3 CASSSGGGSQFF
TRBV5-1 CASSPGGAVYNEQFF
TRBV12-3/TRBV12-4 CASKEGNQPQHF
TRBV5-6 CASSFKQGGETQYF
TRBV7-3 CASSLQGGYEQYF
TRBV6-6 CASRRLQETQYF
TRBV18 CASSAGATGNNSPLHF
TRBV7-7 CASSLQGYTGELFF
TRBV11-2 CASSSIRGTGPNSPLHF
TRBV15 CATSPQRGVDGTQYF
TRBV7-2 CASSLQGTSYEQFF
TRBV5-6 CASSLRWELFF
TRBV27 CASSPGLGETDTQYF
TRBV5-6 CASSYPGTPGNTIYF
TRBV20-1 CSARVGGPNTEAFF
TRBV29-1 CSVFGQLKMMNTEAFF
TRBV5-1 CASSSMGHSEETQYF
TRBV5-1 CASSLIGNEQFF
TRBV20-1 CSAVTPRVDYGYTF
TRBV2 CASSYSEKLFF
TRBV12-2 CASRLPGRGYAPLHF
TRBV7-2 CASSLDWTSTYEQYF
TRBV4-3 CASSGRTSGDKNIQYF
TRBV6-2/TRBV6-3 CASSRLAGINEQFF
TRBV7-2 CASSPRAAETQYF
TRBV5-1 CASSSEAGTGHEKLFF
TRBV14 CASRQGPSAFYNEQFF
TRBV27 CASSVDRVDGEAFF
TRBV12-3/TRBV12-4 CASSRGLRGKYF
TRBV11-2 CASSLVSGSYNEQFF